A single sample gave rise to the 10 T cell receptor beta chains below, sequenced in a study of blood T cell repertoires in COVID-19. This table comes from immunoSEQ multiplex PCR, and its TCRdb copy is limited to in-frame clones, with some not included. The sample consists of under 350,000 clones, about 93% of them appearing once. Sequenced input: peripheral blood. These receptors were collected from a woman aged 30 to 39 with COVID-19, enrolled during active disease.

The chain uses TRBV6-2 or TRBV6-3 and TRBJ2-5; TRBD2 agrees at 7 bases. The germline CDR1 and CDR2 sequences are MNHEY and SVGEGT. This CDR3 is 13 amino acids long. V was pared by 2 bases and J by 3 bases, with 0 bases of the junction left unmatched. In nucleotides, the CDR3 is TGTGCCAGCAGTTACCTAGCGGAAGAGACCCAGTACTTC. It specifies CASSYLAEETQYF.

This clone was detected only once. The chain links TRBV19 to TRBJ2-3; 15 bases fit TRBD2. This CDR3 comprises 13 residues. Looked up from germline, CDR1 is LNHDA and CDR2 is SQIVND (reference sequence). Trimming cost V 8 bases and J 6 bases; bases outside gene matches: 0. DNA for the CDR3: TGTGCCAGTGGGACTAGCGGGGGGGATACGCAGTATTTT. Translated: CASGTSGGDTQYF.

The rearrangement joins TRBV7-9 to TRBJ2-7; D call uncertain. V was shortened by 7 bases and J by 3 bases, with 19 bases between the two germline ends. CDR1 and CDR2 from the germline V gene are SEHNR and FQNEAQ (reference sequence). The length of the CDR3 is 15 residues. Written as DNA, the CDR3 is TGTGCCAGCAACTCCGGCGCCGACATAATCTACGAGCAGTACTTC. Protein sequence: CASNSGADIIYEQYF. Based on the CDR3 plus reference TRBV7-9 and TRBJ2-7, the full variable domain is DTGVSQNPRHKITKRGQNVTFRCDPISEHNRLYWYRQTLGQGPEFLTYFQNEAQLEKSRLLSDRFSAERPKGSFSTLEIQRTEQGDSAMYLCASNSGADIIYEQYFGPGTRLTVT.

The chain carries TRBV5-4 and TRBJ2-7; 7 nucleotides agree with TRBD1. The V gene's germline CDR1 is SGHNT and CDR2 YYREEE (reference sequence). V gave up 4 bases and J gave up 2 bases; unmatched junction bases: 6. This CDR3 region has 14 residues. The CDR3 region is CASSAGTVTYEQYF. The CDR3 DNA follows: TGTGCCAGCAGCGCCGGGACAGTAACCTACGAGCAGTACTTC.

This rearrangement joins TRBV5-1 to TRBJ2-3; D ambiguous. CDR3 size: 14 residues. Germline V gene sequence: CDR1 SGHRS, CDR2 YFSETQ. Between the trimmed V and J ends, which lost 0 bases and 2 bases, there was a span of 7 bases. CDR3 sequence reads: CASSLALVTDTQYF. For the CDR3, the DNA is TGCGCCAGCAGCTTGGCCTTAGTCACAGATACGCAGTATTTT. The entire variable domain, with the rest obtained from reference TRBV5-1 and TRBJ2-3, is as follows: KAGVTQTPRYLIKTRGQQVTLSCSPISGHRSVSWYQQTPGQGLQFLFEYFSETQRNKGNFPGRFSGRQFSNSRSEMNVSTLELGDSALYLCASSLALVTDTQYFGPGTRLTVL.

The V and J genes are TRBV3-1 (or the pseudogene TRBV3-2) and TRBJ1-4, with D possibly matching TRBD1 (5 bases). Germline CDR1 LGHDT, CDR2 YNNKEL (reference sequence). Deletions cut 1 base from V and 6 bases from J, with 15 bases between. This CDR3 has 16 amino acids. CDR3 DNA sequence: TGTGCCAGCAGCCAAGGTGTAGGGGCTGAGGATGAAAAACTGTTTTTT. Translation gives CASSQGVGAEDEKLFF.

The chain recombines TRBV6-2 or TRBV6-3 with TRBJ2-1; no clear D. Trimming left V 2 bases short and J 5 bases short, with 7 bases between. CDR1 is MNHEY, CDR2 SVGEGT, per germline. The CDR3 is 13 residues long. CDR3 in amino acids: CASSYTDNNEQFF. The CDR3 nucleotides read TGTGCCAGCAGTTACACAGACAACAATGAGCAGTTCTTC.

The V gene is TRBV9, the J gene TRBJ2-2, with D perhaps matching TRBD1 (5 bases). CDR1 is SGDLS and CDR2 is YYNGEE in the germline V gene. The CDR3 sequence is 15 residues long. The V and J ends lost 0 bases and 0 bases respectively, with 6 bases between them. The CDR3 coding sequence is TGTGCCAGCAGCGTAGGGGGCTCGAACACCGGGGAGCTGTTTTTT. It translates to CASSVGGSNTGELFF.

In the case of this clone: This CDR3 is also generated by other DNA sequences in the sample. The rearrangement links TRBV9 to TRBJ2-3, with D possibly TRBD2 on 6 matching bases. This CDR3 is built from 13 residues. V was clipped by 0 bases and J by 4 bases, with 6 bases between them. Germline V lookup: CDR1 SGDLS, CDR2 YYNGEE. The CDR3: CASSVGGADTQYF. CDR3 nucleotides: TGTGCCAGCAGCGTAGGGGGGGCAGATACGCAGTATTTT.

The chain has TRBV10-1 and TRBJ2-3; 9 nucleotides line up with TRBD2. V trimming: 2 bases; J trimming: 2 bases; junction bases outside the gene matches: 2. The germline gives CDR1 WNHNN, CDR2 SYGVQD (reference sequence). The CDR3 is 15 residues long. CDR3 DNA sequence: TGCGCCAGCAGTGAGGCTAGCGGGAACACAGATACGCAGTATTTT. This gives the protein CASSEASGNTDTQYF.